Given below is one T cell receptor (beta chain) in context. Libraries were prepared by immunoSEQ multiplex PCR; TCRdb keeps only in-frame clonotypes and omits some of them. In the table there are about 69,000 clones, less than 90% of which are singletons. The data were obtained in a study of Tregs in tolerant kidney transplant recipients. The V gene lost 8 bases and the J gene lost 5 bases, with 27 bases spanning the gap. CDR3 length equals 17 residues. Germline CDR1 reads ENHRY; CDR2 reads SYGVKD. This clonotype was obtained from a human donor who received a combined kidney and bone marrow transplant. Sequences were derived from CD4+ T cells from blood, sampled before the transplant. This sequence joins TRBV10-3 and TRBJ2-5; the D gene is possibly TRBD2 (6 bases). Here the CDR3 reads CAIQPEEGHPRFETQYF. The CDR3 DNA reads as TGTGCCATCCAACCGGAGGAGGGGCATCCGAGATTTGAGACCCAGTACTTC.